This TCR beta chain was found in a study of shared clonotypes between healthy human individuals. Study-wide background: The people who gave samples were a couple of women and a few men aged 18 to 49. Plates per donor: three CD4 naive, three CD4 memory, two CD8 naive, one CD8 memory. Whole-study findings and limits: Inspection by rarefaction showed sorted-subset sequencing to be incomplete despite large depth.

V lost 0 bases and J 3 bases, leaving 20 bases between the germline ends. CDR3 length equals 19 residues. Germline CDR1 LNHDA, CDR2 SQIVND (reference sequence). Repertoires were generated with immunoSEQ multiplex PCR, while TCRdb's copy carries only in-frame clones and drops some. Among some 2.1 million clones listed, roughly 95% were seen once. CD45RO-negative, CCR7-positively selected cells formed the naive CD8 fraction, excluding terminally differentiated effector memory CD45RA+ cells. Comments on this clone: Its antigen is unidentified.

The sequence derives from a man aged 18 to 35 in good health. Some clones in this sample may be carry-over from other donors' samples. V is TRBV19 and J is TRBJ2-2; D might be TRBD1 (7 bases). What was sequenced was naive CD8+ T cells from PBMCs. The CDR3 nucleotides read TGTGCCAGTAGTATAGAACAGACCTTGGAGGGGGCTTACACCGGGGAGCTGTTTTTT. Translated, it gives CASSIEQTLEGAYTGELFF.